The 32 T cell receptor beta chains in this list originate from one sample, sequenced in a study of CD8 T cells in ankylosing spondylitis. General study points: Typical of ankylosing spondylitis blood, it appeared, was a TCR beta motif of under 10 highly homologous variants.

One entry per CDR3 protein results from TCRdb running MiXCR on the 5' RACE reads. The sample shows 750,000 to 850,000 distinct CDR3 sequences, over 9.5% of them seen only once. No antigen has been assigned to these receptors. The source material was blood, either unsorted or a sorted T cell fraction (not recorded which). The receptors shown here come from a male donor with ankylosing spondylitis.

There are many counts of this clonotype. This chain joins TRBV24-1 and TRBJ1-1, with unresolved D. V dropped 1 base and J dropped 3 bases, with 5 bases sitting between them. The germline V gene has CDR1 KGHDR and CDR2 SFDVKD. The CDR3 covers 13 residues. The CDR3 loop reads CATSDFGDTEAFF. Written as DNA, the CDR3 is TGTGCCACCAGTGATTTCGGGGACACTGAAGCTTTCTTT.

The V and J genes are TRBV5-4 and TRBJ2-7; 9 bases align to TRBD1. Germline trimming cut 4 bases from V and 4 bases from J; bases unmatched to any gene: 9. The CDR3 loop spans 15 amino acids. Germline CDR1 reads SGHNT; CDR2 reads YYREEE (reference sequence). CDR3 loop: CASSAGTGTVYEQYF. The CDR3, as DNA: TGTGCCAGCAGCGCCGGGACAGGGACAGTATACGAGCAGTACTTC. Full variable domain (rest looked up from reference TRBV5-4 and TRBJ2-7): ETGVTQSPTHLIKTRGQQVTLRCSSQSGHNTVSWYQQALGQGPQFIFQYYREEENGRGNFPPRFSGLQFPNYSSELNVNALELDDSALYLCASSAGTGTVYEQYFGPGTRLTVT.

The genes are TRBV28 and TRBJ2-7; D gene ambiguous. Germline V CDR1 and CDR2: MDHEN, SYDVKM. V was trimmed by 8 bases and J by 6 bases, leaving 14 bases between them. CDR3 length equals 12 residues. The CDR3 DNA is TGTGCCAGCCTACCGGCTGCCGGCGAGCAGTACTTC. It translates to CASLPAAGEQYF.

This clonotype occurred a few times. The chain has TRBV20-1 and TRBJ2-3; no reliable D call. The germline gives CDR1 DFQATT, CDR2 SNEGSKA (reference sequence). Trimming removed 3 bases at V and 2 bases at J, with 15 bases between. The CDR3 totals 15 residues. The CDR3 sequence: CSASPTHTNTDTQYF. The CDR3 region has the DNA TGCAGTGCTAGCCCCACTCACACCAACACAGATACGCAGTATTTT.

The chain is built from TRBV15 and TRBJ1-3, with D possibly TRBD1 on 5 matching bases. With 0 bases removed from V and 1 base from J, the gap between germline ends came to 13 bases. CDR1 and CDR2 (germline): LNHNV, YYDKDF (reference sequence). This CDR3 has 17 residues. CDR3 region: CATSRDRQGFSGNTIYF. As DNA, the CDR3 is TGTGCCACCAGCAGAGATCGTCAGGGTTTTTCTGGAAACACCATATATTTT. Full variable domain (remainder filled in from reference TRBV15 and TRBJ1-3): DAMVIQNPRYQVTQFGKPVTLSCSQTLNHNVMYWYQQKSSQAPKLLFHYYDKDFNNEADTPDNFQSRRPNTSFCFLDIRSPGLGDTAMYLCATSRDRQGFSGNTIYFGEGSWLTVV.

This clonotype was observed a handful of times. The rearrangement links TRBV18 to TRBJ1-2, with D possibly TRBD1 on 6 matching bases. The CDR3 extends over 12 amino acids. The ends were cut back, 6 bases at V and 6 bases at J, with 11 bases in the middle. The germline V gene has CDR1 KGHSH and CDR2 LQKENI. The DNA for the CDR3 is TGTGCCAGCTCTATGGCAGGGGATGGCTACACCTTC. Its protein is CASSMAGDGYTF.

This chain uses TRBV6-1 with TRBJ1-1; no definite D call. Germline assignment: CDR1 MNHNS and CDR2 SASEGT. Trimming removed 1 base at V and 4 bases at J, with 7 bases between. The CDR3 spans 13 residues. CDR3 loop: CASSEDTFTEAFF. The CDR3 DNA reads TGTGCCAGCAGTGAAGACACGTTCACTGAAGCTTTCTTT.

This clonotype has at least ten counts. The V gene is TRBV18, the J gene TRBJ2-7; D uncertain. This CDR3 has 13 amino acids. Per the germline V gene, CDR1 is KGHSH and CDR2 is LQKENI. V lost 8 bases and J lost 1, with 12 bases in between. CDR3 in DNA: TGTGCCAGCAGTCCCCCAGGTTCCTACGAGCAGTACTTC. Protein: CASSPPGSYEQYF. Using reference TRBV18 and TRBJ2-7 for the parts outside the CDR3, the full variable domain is NAGVMQNPRHLVRRRGQEARLRCSPMKGHSHVYWYRQLPEEGLKFMVYLQKENIIDESGMPKERFSAEFPKEGPSILRIQQVVRGDSAAYFCASSPPGSYEQYFGPGTRLTVT.

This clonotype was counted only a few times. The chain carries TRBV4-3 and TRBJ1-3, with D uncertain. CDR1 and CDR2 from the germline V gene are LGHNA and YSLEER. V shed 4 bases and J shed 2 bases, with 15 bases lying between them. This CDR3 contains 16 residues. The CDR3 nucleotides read TGCGCCAGCAGCCTGATCAAGTGGGGAGCTGGAAACACCATATATTTT. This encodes CASSLIKWGAGNTIYF.

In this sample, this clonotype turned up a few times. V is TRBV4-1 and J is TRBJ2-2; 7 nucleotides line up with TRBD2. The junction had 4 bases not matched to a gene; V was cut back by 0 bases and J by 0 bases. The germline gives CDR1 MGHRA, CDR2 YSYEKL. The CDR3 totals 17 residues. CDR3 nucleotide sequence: TGCGCCAGCAGCCAAGAGGCTAGCGGAGCGAACACCGGGGAGCTGTTTTTT. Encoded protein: CASSQEASGANTGELFF.

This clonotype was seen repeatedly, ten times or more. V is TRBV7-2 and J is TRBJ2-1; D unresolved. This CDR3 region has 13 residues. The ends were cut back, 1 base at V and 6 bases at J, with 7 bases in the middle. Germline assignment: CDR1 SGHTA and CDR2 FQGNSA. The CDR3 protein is CASSLELGNEQFF. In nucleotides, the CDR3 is TGTGCCAGCAGCTTAGAGTTAGGCAATGAGCAGTTCTTC.

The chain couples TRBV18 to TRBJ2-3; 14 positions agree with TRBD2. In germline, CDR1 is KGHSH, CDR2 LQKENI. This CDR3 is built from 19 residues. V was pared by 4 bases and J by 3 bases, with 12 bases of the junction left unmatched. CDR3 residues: CASSRGLAGARQSTDTQYF. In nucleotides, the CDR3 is TGTGCCAGCTCACGGGGACTAGCGGGGGCTCGGCAGAGTACAGATACGCAGTATTTT.

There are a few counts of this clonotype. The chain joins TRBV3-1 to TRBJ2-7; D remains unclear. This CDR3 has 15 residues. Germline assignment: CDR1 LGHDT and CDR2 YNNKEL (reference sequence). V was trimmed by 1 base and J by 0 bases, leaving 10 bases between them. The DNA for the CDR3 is TGTGCCAGCAGCCAAGGGACGTCAAGCTCCTACGAGCAGTACTTC. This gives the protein CASSQGTSSSYEQYF.

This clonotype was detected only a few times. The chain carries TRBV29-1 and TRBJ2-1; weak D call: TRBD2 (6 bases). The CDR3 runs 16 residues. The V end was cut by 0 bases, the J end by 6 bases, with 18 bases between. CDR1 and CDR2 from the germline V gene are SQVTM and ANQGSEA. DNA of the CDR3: TGCAGCGTTGAAGATTCGGGCAGAGGGAGGCGCAATGAGCAGTTCTTC. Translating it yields CSVEDSGRGRRNEQFF.

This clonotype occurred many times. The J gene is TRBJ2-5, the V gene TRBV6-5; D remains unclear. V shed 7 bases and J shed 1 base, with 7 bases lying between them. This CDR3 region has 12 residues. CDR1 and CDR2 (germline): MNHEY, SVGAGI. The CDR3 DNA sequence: TGTGCCAGCACCAACAGCCAAGAGACCCAGTACTTC. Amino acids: CASTNSQETQYF.

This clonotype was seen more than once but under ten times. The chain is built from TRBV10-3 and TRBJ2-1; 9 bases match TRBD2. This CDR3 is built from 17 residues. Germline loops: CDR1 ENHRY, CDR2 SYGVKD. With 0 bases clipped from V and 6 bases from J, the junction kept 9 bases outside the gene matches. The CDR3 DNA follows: TGTGCCATCAGTGAGTCAACCGGGACTAGCTTCATCAATGAGCAGTTCTTC. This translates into CAISESTGTSFINEQFF.

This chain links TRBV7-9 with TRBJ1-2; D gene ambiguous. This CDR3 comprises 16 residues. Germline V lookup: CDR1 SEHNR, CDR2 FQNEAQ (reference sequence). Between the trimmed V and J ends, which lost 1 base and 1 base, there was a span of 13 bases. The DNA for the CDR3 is TGTGCCAGCAGCTTAGTGTCCGGAAACTTTAACTATGGCTACACCTTC. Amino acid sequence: CASSLVSGNFNYGYTF. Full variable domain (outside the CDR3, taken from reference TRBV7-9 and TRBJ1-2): DTGVSQNPRHKITKRGQNVTFRCDPISEHNRLYWYRQTLGQGPEFLTYFQNEAQLEKSRLLSDRFSAERPKGSFSTLEIQRTEQGDSAMYLCASSLVSGNFNYGYTFGSGTRLTVV.

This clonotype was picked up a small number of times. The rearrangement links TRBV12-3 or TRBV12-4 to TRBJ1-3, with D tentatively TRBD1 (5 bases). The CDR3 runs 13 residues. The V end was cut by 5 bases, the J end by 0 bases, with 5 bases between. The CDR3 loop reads CASSTGSGNTIYF. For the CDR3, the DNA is TGTGCCAGCAGTACAGGCTCTGGAAACACCATATATTTT.

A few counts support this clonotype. CDR3 nucleotides: TGCAGCTCCCAGATTTGGGGAAACAATGAGCAGTTCTTC. It is translated as CSSQIWGNNEQFF. The rearrangement uses TRBV29-1 and TRBJ2-1; D gene ambiguous. The germline V gene encodes CDR1 SQVTM and CDR2 ANQGSEA. Trimming pared 8 bases from V and 5 bases from J, leaving 16 bases between. CDR3 length equals 13 residues.

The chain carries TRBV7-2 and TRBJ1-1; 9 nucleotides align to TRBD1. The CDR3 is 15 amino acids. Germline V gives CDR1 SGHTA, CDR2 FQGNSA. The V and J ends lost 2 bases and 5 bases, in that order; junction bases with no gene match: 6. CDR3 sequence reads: CASSLRNRGHTEAFF. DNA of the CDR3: TGTGCCAGCAGCTTACGGAACAGGGGGCATACTGAAGCTTTCTTT. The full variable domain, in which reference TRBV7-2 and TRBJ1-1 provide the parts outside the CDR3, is GAGVSQSPSNKVTEKGKDVELRCDPISGHTALYWYRQSLGQGLEFLIYFQGNSAPDKSGLPSDRFSAERTGGSVSTLTIQRTQQEDSAVYLCASSLRNRGHTEAFFGQGTRLTVV.

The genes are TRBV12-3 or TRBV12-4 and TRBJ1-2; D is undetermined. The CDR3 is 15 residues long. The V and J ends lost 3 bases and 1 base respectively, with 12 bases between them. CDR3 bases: TGTGCCAGCAGTTTCATTCGGGGTAGTAACTATGGCTACACCTTC. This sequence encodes CASSFIRGSNYGYTF.

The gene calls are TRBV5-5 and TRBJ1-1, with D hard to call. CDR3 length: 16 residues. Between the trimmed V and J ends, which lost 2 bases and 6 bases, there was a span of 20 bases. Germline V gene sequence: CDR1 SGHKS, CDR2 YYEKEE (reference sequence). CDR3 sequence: CASSFDGTRVDPEAFF. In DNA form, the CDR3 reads TGTGCCAGCAGCTTCGACGGAACGCGGGTAGATCCTGAAGCTTTCTTT.

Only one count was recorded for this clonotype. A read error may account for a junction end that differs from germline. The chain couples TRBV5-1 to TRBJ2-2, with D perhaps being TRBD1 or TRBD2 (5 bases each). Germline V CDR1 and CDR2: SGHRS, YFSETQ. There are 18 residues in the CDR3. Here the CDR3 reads CASSKVAGRSGNAGELFF. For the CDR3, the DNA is TGCGCCAGCAGCAAAGTGGCAGGGCGTTCGGGGAACGCCGGGGAGCTGTTTTTT.

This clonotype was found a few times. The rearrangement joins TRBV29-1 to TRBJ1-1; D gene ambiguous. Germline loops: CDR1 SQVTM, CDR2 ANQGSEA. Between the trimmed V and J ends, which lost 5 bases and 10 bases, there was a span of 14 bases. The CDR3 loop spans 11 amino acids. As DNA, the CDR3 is TGCAGCGTTAGCCGGTCCATGGGAGCTTTCTTT. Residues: CSVSRSMGAFF.

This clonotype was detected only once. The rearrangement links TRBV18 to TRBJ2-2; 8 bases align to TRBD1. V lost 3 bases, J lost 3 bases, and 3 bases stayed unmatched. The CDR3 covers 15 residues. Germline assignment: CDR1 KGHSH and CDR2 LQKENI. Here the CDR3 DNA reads TGTGCCAGCTCACCCCAGACAGGGGACACCGGGGAGCTGTTTTTT. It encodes CASSPQTGDTGELFF. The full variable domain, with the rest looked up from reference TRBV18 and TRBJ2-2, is NAGVMQNPRHLVRRRGQEARLRCSPMKGHSHVYWYRQLPEEGLKFMVYLQKENIIDESGMPKERFSAEFPKEGPSILRIQQVVRGDSAAYFCASSPQTGDTGELFFGEGSRLTVL.

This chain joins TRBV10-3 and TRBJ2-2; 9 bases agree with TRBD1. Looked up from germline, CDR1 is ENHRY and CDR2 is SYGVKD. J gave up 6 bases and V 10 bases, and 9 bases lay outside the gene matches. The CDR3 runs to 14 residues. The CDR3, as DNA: TGTGCCACGAGGGGGACAGGGAGTCCCGGGGAGCTGTTTTTT. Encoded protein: CATRGTGSPGELFF.

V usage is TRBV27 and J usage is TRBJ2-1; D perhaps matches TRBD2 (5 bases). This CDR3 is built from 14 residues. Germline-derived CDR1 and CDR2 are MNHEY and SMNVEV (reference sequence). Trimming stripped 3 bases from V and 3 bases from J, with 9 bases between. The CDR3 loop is CASSFEGDYNEQFF. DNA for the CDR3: TGTGCCAGCAGTTTTGAGGGAGACTACAATGAGCAGTTCTTC.

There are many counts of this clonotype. The CDR3 is CASSLSAANVLTF. Here the CDR3 DNA reads TGTGCCAGCAGTTTAAGCGCGGCCAACGTCCTGACTTTC. The chain is built from TRBV12-3 or TRBV12-4 and TRBJ2-6; D unclear. The length of the CDR3 is 13 residues. The V gene lost 2 bases and the J gene lost 6 bases, with 5 bases spanning the gap.

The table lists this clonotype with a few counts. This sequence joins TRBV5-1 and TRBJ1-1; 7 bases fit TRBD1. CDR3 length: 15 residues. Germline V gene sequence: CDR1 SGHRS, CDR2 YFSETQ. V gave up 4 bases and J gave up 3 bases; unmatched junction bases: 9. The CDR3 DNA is TGCGCCAGCAGCACCCAGACAGGGAGGGACACTGAAGCTTTCTTT. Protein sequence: CASSTQTGRDTEAFF. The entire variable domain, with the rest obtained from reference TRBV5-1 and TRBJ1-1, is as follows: KAGVTQTPRYLIKTRGQQVTLSCSPISGHRSVSWYQQTPGQGLQFLFEYFSETQRNKGNFPGRFSGRQFSNSRSEMNVSTLELGDSALYLCASSTQTGRDTEAFFGQGTRLTVV.

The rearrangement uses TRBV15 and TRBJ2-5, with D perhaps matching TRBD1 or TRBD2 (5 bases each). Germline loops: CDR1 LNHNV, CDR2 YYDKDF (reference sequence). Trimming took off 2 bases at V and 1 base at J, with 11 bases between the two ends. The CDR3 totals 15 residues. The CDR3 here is CATSRLWDGQETQYF. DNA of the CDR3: TGTGCCACCAGCAGACTATGGGACGGCCAAGAGACCCAGTACTTC. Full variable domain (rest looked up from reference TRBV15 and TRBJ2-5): DAMVIQNPRYQVTQFGKPVTLSCSQTLNHNVMYWYQQKSSQAPKLLFHYYDKDFNNEADTPDNFQSRRPNTSFCFLDIRSPGLGDTAMYLCATSRLWDGQETQYFGPGTRLLVL.

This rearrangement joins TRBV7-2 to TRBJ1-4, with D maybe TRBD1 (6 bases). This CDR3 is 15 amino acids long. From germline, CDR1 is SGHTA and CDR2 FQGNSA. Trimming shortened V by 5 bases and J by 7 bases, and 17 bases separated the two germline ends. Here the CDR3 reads CASSGGPRGTEKLFF. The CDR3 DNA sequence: TGTGCCAGCAGCGGAGGGCCAAGGGGGACTGAAAAACTGTTTTTT.

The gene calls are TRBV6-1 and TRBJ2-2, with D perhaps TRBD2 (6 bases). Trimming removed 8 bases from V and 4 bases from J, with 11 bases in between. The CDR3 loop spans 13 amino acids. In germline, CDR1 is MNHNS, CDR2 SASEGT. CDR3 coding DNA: TGTGCCAGCGGCCGGCGGGGCACCGGGGAGCTGTTTTTT. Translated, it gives CASGRRGTGELFF.